This section outlines one T cell receptor (beta chain) sequence together with its context. Sequenced by immunoSEQ multiplex PCR; TCRdb stores in-frame clones only, minus some. The sample includes under 200,000 clones, about 85% seen only once; the top ten take approximately 1.1%. This sample is drawn from a study of blood T cell repertoires in COVID-19. The germline gives CDR1 SNHLY, CDR2 FYNNEI. This CDR3 region has 14 residues. After removal of 10 bases from V and 0 bases from J, the junction contained 6 bases not matched to a gene. The sample comprised peripheral blood. The source is a man aged 60 to 75 who had recovered from COVID-19. J is TRBJ1-1 and V is TRBV2; the match to TRBD1 covers 9 bases. Here the CDR3 reads CATNGQGLNTEAFF. The DNA for the CDR3 is TGTGCCACCAACGGACAGGGGTTGAACACTGAAGCTTTCTTT.